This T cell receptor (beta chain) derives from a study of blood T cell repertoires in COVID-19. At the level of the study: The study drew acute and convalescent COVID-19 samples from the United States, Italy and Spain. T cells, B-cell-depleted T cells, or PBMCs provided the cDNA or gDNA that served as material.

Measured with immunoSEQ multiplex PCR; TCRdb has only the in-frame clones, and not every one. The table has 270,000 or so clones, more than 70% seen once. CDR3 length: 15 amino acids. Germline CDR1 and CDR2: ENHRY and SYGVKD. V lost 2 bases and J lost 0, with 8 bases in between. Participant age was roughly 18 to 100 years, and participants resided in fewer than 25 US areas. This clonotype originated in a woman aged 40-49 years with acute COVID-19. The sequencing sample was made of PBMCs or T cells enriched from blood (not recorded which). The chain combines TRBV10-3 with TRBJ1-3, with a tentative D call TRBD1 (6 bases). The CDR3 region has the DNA TGTGCCATCAGTGAGCAAGGGGGCTCTGGAAACACCATATATTTT. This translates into CAISEQGGSGNTIYF.